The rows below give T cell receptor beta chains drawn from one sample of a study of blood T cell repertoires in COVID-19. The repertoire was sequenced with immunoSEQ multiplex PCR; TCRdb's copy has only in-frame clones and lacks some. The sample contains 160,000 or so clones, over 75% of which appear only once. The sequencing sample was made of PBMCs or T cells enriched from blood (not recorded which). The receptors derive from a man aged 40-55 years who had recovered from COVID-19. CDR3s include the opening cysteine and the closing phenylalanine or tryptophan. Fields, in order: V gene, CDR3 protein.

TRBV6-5 CASSRQGKLFF
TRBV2 CASGHRATGTGATFF
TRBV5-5 CASSLSTANYGYTF
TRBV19 CASRTDRADEAFF
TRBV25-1 CASSVPGVYRDEQYF
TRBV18 CASSPPRGADYGYTF
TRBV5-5 CASSLDRRHYEQYF
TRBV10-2 CATRTGPNTGELFF
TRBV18 CASSPGQGSNSPLHF
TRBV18 CASSPRLTGDSNQPQHF
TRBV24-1 CATSDRGDTGELFF
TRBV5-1 CASSLADSSGNTIYF
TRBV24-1 CATSDSAGKYNEQFF
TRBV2 CASSDPVSGNTIYF
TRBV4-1 CASSHPGFSVDSGNTIYF
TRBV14 CASSQNRGRSTGELFF
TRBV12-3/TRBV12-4 CASRTGGHQPQHF
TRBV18 CASSPDREGYTF
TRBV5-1 CASRIQDTEAFF
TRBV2 CASRGTSGGLNTGELFF
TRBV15 CATSPDRGGGPQHF
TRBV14 CASSQHENEAQYF
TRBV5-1 CASSLKGDNEKLFF
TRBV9 CASSVAGYDTQYF
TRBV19 CASSMRAGGYTF
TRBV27 CASSFSQSPEAFF
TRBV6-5 CASSPTGPNTEAFF
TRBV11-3 CASSSGGLMHTEAFF
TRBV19 CASSIVGGTPDTQYF
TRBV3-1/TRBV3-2 CASSVRVEEKLFF
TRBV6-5 CAGTRDRVDWPQHF
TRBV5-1 CASSGQGLNTGELFF
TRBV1 CTSSYPPLSEQFF
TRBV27 CASSSGGGAVSNQPQHF
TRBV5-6 CASKPTLGTRGVRETQYF
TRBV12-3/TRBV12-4 CASSFSGGTIYF
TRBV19 CASSIQVNSNQPQHF
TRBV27 CASSFYRAGSTGELFF
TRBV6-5 CASRGQGQEPQHF
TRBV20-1 CSASTSGGARLSTDTQYF
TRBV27 CATSLRWGDTEAFF
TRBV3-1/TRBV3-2 CASSQTRGNTIYF
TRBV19 CASRTGTRDTGELFF
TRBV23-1 CASSQSLGHLGETQYF
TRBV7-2 CASSLAPSGGRYNEQFF
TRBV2 CASSVDSKTQYF
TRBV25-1 CASSLSGTGILSGNTIYF
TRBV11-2 CASSLAGTGYQPQHF
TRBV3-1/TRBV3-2 CASSQDRSYEQYF
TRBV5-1 CASSLEEGFSSYEQYF
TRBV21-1 CASSKGAVNTEAFF
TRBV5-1 CASSASSGGDRNTEAFF
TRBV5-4 CASSGLATDTQYF